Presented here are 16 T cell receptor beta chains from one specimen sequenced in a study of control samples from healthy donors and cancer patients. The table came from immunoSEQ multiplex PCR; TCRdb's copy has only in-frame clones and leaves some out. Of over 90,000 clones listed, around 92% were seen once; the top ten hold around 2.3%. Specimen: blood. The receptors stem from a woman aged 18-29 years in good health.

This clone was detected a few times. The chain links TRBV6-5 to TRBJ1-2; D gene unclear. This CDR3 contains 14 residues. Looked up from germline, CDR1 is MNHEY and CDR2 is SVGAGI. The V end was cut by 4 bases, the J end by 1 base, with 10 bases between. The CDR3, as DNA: TGTGCCAGCAGTTTCAACAATCTTAACTATGGCTACACCTTC. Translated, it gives CASSFNNLNYGYTF.

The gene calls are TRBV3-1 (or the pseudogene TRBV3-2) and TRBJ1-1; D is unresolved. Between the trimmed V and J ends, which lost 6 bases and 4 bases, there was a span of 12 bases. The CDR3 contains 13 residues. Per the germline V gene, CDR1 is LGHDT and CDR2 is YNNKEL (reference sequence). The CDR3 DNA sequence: TGTGCCAGCAGTACTAATCGGGGCACTGAAGCTTTCTTT. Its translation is CASSTNRGTEAFF.

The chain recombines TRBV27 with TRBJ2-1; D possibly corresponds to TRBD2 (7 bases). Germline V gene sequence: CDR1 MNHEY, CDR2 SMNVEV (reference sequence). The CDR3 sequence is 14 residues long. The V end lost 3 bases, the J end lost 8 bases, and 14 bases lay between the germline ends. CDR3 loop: CASSFYTGRDEQFF. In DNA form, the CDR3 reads TGTGCCAGCAGTTTTTATACAGGGAGGGATGAGCAGTTCTTC.

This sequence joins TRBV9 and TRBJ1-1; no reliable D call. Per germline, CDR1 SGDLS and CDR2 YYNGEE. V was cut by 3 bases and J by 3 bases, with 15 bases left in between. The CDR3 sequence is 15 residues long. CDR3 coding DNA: TGTGCCAGCAGCGCCCTCTCGTCCGGTGACACTGAAGCTTTCTTT. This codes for CASSALSSGDTEAFF. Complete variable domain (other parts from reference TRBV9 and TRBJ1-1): DSGVTQTPKHLITATGQRVTLRCSPRSGDLSVYWYQQSLDQGLQFLIQYYNGEERAKGNILERFSAQQFPDLHSELNLSSLELGDSALYFCASSALSSGDTEAFFGQGTRLTVV.

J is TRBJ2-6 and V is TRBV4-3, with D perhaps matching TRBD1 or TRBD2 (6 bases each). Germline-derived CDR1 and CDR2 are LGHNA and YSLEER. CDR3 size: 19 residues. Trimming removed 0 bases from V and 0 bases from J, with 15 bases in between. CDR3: CASSQERGTASSGANVLTF. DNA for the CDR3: TGCGCCAGCAGCCAAGAAAGGGGGACTGCCAGCTCTGGGGCCAACGTCCTGACTTTC.

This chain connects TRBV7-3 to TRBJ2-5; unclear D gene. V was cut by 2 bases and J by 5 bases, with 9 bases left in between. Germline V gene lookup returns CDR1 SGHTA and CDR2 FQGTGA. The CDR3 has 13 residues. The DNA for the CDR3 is TGTGCCAGCAGCTTAGGTGGATGGGAGACCCAGTACTTC. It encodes CASSLGGWETQYF.

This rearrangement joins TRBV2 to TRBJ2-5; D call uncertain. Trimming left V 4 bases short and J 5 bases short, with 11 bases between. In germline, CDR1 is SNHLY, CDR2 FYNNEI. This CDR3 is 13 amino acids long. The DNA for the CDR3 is TGTGCCAGCAGTGCAGTGAATGATGAGACCCAGTACTTC. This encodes CASSAVNDETQYF.

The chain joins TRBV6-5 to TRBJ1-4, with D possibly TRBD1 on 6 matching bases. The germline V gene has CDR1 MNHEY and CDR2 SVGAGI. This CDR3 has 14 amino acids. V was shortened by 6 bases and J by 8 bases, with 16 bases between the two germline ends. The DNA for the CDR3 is TGTGCCAGCAGGGTTTGGGGGCTTAAGGAAAAACTGTTTTTT. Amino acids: CASRVWGLKEKLFF.

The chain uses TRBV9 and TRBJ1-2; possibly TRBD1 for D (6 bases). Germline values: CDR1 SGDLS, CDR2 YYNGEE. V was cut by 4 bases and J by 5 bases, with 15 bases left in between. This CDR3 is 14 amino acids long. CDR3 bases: TGTGCCAGCAGCCACAGGGTTGGCGAGTATGGCTACACCTTC. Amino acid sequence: CASSHRVGEYGYTF.

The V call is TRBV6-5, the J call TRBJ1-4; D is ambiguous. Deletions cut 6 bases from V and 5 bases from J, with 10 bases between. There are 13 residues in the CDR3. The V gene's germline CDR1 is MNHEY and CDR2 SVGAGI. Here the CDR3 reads CASSGSHNEKLFF. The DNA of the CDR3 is TGTGCCAGCAGCGGGTCCCACAATGAAAAACTGTTTTTT.

CDR3 nucleotide sequence: TGTGCCAGTTGCCGAGACGGCTATGGCTACACCTTC. Its translation: CASCRDGYGYTF. J is TRBJ1-2 and V is TRBV19; D ambiguous. The CDR3 spans 12 residues. V lost 8 bases, J lost 4 bases, and 11 bases lay in between. From germline, CDR1 is LNHDA and CDR2 SQIVND (reference sequence).

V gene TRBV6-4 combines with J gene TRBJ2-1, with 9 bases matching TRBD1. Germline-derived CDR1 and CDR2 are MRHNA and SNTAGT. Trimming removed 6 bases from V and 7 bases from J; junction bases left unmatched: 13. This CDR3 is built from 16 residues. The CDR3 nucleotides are TGTGCCAGCAGCCCAGGGCCGGGACAGGGTGGGAATGAGCAGTTCTTC. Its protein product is CASSPGPGQGGNEQFF.

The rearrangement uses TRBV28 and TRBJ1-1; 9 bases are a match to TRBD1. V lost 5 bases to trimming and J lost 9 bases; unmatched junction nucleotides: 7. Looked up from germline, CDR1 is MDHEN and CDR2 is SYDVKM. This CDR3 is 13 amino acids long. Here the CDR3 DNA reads TGTGCCAGCAGTGCACCGGGACAGGGTAAAGCTTTCTTT. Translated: CASSAPGQGKAFF.

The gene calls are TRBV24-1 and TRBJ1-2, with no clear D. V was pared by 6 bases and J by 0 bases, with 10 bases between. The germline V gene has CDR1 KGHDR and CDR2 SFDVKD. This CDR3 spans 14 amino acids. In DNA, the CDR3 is TGTGCCACCAGTCTCGGCCATACTAACTATGGCTACACCTTC. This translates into CATSLGHTNYGYTF.

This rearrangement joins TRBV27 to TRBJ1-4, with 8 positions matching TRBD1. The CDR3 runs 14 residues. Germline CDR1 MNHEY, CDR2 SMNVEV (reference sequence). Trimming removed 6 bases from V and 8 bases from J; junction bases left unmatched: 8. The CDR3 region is CASRLTGAGEKLFF. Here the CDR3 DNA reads TGTGCCAGCAGACTGACAGGGGCGGGAGAAAAACTGTTTTTT.

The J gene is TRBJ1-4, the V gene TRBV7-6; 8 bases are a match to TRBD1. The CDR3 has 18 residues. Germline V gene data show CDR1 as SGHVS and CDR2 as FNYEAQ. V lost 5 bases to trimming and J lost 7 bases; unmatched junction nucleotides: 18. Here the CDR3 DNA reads TGTGCCAGCAGCCGACCCCCGGGACAGGCCCCCCTAAGTGAAAAACTGTTTTTT. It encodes CASSRPPGQAPLSEKLFF. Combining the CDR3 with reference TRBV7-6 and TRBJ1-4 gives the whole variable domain GAGVSQSPRYKVTKRGQDVALRCDPISGHVSLYWYRQALGQGPEFLTYFNYEAQQDKSGLPNDRFSAERPEGSISTLTIQRTEQRDSAMYRCASSRPPGQAPLSEKLFFGSGTQLSVL.